This TCR beta chain comes out of a study of T cell repertoires in cytomegalovirus infection. Each CDR3 protein is one row after TCRdb ran MiXCR on the reads. The sample has roughly 250,000 distinct CDR3 sequences, roughly 23% seen once. V gave up 7 bases and J gave up 3 bases; unmatched junction bases: 7. The germline V gene encodes CDR1 SQVTM and CDR2 ANQGSEA. The CDR3 spans 13 residues. This TCR was recovered from a human donor in good health (CMV status not recorded). Some clones in this sample may be carry-over from other donors' samples. The specimen sequenced was CD8+ T cells from PBMCs. V and J are TRBV29-1 and TRBJ2-7, with 9 bases fitting TRBD1. The CDR3 protein is CSATGTGIYEQYF. The CDR3 DNA follows: TGCAGCGCGACCGGGACAGGGATCTACGAGCAGTACTTC.